A single T cell receptor (beta chain) is shown here with its context. Its antigen remains unidentified. These data come from a study of shared clonotypes between healthy human individuals. About the research overall: A few men and a couple of women, aged 18 to 49, were donors.

Overall study findings and caveats: What naive subsets generally showed was a larger estimated richness than memory subsets showed.

Deep-level running was used for the assay. TCRdb's copy holds only in-frame clones and misses some; the assay was immunoSEQ multiplex PCR. This table has about 710,000 clones, 72% appearing once. The CDR3 is 15 amino acids. CDR1 is SEHNR, CDR2 FQNEAQ, per germline (reference sequence). Trimming took off 2 bases at V and 2 bases at J, with 9 bases between the two ends. V is TRBV7-9 and J is TRBJ2-2; D call uncertain. The sequenced material came from memory CD4+ T cells sorted from blood. As to subset: CD45RA-negative fraction. The sequence was collected from a woman in her 30s in good health. This CDR3 is CASSLPSTNTGELFF. For the CDR3, the DNA is TGTGCCAGCAGCTTACCGAGTACCAACACCGGGGAGCTGTTTTTT.